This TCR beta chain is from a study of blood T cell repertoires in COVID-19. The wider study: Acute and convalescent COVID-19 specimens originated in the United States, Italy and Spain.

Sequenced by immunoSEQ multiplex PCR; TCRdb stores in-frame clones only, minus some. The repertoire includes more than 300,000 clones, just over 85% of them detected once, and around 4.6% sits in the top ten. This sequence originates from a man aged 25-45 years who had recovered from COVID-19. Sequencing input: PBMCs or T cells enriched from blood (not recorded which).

The DNA of the CDR3 is TGTGCCAGCTGGAGCGGGAGGGTCTACAATGAGCAGTTCTTC. It yields the protein CASWSGRVYNEQFF. The chain joins TRBV27 to TRBJ2-1; 10 nucleotides agree with TRBD2. Germline V lookup: CDR1 MNHEY, CDR2 SMNVEV (reference sequence). V was pared by 8 bases and J by 3 bases, with 4 bases of the junction left unmatched. This CDR3 is 14 amino acids long.